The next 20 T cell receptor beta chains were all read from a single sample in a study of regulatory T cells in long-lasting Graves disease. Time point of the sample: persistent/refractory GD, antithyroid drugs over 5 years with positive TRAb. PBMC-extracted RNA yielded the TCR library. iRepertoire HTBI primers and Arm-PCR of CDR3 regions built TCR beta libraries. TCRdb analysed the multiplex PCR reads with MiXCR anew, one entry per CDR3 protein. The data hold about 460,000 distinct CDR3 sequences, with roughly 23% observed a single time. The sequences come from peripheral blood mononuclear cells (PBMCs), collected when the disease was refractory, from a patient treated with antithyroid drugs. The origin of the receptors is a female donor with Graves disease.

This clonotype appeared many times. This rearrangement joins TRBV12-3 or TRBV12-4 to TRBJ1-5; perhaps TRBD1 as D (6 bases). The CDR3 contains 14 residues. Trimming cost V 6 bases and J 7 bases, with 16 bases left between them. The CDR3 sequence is CASRPTGNHQPQHF. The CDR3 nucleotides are TGTGCCAGCAGGCCCACAGGGAACCACCAGCCCCAGCATTTT.

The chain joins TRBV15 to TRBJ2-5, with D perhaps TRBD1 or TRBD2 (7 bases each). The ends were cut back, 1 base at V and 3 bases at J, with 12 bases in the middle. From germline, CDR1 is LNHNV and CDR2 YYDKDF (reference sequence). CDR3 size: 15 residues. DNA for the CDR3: TGTGCCACCAGCAGAGTTCAGGGGGGGGAAGAGACCCAGTACTTC. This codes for CATSRVQGGEETQYF. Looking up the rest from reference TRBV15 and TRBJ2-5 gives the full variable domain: DAMVIQNPRYQVTQFGKPVTLSCSQTLNHNVMYWYQQKSSQAPKLLFHYYDKDFNNEADTPDNFQSRRPNTSFCFLDIRSPGLGDTAMYLCATSRVQGGEETQYFGPGTRLLVL.

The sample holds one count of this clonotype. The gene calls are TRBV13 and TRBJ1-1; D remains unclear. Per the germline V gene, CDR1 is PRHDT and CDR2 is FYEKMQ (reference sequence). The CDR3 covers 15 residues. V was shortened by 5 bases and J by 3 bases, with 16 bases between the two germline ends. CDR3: CASSTPRGSHTEAFF. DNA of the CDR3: TGTGCCAGCAGCACCCCCCGAGGGAGTCACACTGAAGCTTTCTTT.

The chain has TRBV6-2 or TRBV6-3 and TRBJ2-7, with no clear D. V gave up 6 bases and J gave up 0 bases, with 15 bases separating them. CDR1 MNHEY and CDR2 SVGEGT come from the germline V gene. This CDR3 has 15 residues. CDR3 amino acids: CASSPLGSPSYEQYF. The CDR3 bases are TGTGCCAGCAGCCCCTTGGGGTCTCCCTCCTACGAGCAGTACTTC.

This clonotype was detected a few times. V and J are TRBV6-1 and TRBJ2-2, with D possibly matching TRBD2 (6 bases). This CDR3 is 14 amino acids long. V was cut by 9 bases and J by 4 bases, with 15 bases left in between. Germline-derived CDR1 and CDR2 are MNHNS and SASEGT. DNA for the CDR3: TGTGCCAGTTGCCCTCCGGGAGCCACCGGGGAGCTGTTTTTT. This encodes CASCPPGATGELFF.

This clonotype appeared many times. For the CDR3, the DNA is TGTGCCAGCAGTGAACGGAACTATGGCTACACCTTC. Protein product: CASSERNYGYTF. The V and J genes are TRBV2 and TRBJ1-2; D gene ambiguous. Germline values: CDR1 SNHLY, CDR2 FYNNEI. This CDR3 has 12 amino acids. V was pared by 2 bases and J by 2 bases, with 3 bases between. Together with reference TRBV2 and TRBJ1-2, the CDR3 gives the full variable domain: EPEVTQTPSHQVTQMGQEVILRCVPISNHLYFYWYRQILGQKVEFLVSFYNNEISEKSEIFDDQFSVERPDGSNFTLKIRSTKLEDSAMYFCASSERNYGYTFGSGTRLTVV.

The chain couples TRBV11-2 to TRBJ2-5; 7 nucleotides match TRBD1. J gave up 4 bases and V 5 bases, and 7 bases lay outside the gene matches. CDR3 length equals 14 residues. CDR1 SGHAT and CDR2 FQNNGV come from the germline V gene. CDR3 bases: TGTGCCAGCAGCCACACGGACAGGTCAGAGACCCAGTACTTC. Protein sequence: CASSHTDRSETQYF.

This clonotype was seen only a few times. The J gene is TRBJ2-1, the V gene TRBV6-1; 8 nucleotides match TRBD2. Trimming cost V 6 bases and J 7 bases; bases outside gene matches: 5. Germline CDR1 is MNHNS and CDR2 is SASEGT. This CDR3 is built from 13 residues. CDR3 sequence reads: CASSSGTRNEQFF. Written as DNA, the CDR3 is TGTGCCAGCAGCTCCGGGACTAGGAATGAGCAGTTCTTC.

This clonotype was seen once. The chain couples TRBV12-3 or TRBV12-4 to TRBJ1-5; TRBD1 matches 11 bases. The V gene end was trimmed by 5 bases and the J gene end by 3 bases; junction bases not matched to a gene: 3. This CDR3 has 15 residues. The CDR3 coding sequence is TGTGCCAGCAGTCGGGGACAGGGGGACAATCAGCCCCAGCATTTT. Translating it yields CASSRGQGDNQPQHF.

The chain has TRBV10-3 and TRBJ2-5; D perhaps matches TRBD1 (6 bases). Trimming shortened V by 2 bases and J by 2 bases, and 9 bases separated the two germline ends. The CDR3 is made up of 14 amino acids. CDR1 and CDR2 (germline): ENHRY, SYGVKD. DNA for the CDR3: TGTGCCATCAGTGAGGGGACACAACAAGAGACCCAGTACTTC. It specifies CAISEGTQQETQYF.

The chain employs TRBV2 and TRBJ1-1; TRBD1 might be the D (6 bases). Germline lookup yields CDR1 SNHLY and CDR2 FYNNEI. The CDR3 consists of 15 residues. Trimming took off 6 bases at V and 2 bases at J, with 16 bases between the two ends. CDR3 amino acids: CASSQLRGFNTEAFF. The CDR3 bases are TGTGCCAGCAGCCAACTAAGGGGGTTCAACACTGAAGCTTTCTTT.

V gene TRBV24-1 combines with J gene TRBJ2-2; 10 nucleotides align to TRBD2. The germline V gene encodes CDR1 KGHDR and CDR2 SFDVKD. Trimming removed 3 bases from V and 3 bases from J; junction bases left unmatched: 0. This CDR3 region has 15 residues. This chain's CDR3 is CATSDSGRDTGELFF. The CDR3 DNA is TGTGCCACCAGTGATAGCGGGAGGGACACCGGGGAGCTGTTTTTT.

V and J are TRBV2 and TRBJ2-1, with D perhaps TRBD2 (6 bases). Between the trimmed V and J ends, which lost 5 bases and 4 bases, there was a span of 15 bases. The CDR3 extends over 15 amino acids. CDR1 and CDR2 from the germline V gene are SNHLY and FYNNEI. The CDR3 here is CASSPFLGGYNEQFF. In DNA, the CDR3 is TGTGCCAGCAGTCCTTTCCTGGGGGGTTACAATGAGCAGTTCTTC.

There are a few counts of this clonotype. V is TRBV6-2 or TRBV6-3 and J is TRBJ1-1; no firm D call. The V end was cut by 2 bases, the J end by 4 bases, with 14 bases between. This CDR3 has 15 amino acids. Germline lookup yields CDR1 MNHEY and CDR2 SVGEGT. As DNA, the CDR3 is TGTGCCAGCAGTTACGGGCTCTCTGTGGGCACTGAAGCTTTCTTT. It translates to CASSYGLSVGTEAFF.

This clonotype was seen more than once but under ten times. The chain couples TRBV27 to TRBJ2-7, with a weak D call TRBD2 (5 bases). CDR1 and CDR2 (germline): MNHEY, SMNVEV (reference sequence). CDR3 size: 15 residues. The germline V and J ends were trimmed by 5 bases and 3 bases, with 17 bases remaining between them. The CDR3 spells CASSGAEAGNYEQYF. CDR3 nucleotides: TGTGCCAGCAGTGGAGCCGAGGCGGGTAACTACGAGCAGTACTTC.

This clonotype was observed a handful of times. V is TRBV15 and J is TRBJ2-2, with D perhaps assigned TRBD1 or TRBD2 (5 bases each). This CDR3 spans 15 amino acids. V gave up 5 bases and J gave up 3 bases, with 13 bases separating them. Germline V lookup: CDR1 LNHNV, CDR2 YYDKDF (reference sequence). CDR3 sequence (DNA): TGTGCCACCAGCCCCCGGGACCCACACACCGGGGAGCTGTTTTTT. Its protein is CATSPRDPHTGELFF.

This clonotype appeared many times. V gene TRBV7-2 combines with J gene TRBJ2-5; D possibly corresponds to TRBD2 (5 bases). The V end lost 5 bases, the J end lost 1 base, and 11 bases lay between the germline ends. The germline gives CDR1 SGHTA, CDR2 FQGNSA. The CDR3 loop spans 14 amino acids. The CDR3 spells CASSPPGIQETQYF. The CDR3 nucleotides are TGTGCCAGCAGCCCTCCCGGGATCCAAGAGACCCAGTACTTC.

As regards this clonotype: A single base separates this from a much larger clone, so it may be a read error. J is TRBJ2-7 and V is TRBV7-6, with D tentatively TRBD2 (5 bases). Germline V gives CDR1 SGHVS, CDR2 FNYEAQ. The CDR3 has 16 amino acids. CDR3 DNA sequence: TGTGCCAGCAGCTTAATCGATAACGGAGAGGGCTACGAGCAGTGCTTC. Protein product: CASSLIDNGEGYEQCF.

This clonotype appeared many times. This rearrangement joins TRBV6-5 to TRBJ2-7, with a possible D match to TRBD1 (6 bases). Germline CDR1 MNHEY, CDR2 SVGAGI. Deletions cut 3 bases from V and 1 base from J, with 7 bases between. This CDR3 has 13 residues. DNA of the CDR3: TGTGCCAGCAGTTATCAGGGGTCCTACGAGCAGTACTTC. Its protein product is CASSYQGSYEQYF.

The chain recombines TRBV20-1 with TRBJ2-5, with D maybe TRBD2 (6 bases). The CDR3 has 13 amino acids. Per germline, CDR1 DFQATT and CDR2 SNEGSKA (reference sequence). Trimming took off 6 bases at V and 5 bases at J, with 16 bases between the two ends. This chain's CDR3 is CSAHKPGVETQYF. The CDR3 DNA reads TGCAGTGCCCATAAGCCGGGGGTTGAGACCCAGTACTTC.